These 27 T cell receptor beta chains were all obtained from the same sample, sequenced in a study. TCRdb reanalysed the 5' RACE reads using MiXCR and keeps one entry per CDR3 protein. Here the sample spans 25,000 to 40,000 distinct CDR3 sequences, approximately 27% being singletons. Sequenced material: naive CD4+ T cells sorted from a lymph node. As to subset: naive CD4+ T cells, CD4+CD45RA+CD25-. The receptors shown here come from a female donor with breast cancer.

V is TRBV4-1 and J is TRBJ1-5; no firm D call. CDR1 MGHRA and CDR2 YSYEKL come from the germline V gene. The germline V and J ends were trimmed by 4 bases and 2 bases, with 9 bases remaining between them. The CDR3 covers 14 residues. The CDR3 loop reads CASSPEARNQPQHF. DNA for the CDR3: TGCGCCAGCAGCCCCGAGGCCCGCAATCAGCCCCAGCATTTT.

CDR3 sequence (DNA): TGTGCCAGCAGCCCACGGGACTTCCTCTCCTACAATGAGCAGTTCTTC. It translates to CASSPRDFLSYNEQFF. The chain links TRBV9 to TRBJ2-1; D might be TRBD2 (6 bases). The CDR3 totals 16 residues. Trimming left V 4 bases short and J 0 bases short, with 14 bases between. Germline V CDR1 and CDR2: SGDLS, YYNGEE.

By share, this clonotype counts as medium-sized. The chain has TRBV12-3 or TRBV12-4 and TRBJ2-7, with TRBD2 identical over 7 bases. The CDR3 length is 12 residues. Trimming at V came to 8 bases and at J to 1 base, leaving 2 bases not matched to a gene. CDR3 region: CASSSGSYEQYF. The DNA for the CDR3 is TGTGCCAGCTCTAGCGGTTCCTACGAGCAGTACTTC.

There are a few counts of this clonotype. The CDR3 region has the DNA TGTGCCAGCAGAGGTCGCTACGAGCAGTACTTC. Encoded protein: CASRGRYEQYF. The gene calls are TRBV12-3 or TRBV12-4 and TRBJ2-7; D is unresolved. This CDR3 is 11 amino acids long. With 6 bases removed from V and 3 bases from J, the gap between germline ends came to 6 bases.

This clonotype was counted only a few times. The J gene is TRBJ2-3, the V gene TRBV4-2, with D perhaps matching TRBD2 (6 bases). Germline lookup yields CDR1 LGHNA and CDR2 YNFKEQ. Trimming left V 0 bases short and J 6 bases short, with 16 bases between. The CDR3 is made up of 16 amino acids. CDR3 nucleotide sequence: TGTGCCAGCAGCCAAGAGGACGGGGGTTCGTGGGATACGCAGTATTTT. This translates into CASSQEDGGSWDTQYF.

DNA of the CDR3: TGTGCCAGCAGCTTGAACCAGCGTTCACCCCTCCACTTT. Its protein is CASSLNQRSPLHF. V and J are TRBV11-3 and TRBJ1-6; D unclear. Germline CDR1 reads SGHNT; CDR2 reads YENEEA. V lost 3 bases, J lost 9 bases, and 9 bases lay in between. There are 13 residues in the CDR3.

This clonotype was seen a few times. The CDR3 DNA is TGTGCCAGCAGCACGACAGGGGGCAACACTGAAGCTTTCTTT. It yields the protein CASSTTGGNTEAFF. The rearrangement links TRBV6-2 or TRBV6-3 to TRBJ1-1, with 10 bases identical to TRBD1. J gave up 2 bases and V 6 bases, and 3 bases lay outside the gene matches. The CDR3 has 14 residues. CDR1 MNHEY and CDR2 SVGEGT come from the germline V gene.

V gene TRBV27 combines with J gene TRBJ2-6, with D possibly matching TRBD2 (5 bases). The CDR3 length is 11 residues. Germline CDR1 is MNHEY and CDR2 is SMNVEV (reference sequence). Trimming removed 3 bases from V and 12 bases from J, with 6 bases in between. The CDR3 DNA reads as TGTGCCAGCAGTTTTCGGGGCGTCCTGACTTTC. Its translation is CASSFRGVLTF.

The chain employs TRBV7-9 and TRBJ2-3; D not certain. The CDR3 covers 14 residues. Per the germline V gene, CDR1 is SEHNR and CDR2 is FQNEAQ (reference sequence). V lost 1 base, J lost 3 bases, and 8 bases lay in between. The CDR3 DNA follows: TGTGCCAGCAGCTTAGGGTGGGCGACAGATACGCAGTATTTT. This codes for CASSLGWATDTQYF.

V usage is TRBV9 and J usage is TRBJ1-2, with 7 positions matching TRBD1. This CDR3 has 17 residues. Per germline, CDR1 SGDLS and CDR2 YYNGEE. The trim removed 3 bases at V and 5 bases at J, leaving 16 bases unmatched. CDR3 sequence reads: CASSGISGTERIYGYTF. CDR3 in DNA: TGTGCCAGCAGCGGCATCTCCGGGACAGAACGGATATATGGCTACACCTTC. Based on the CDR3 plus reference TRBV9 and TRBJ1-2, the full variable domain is DSGVTQTPKHLITATGQRVTLRCSPRSGDLSVYWYQQSLDQGLQFLIQYYNGEERAKGNILERFSAQQFPDLHSELNLSSLELGDSALYFCASSGISGTERIYGYTFGSGTRLTVV.

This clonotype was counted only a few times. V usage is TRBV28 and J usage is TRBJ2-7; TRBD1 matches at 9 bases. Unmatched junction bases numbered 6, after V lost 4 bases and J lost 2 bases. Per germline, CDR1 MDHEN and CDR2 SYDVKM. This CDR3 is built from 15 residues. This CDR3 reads CASSSRWTGAYEQYF. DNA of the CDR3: TGTGCCAGCAGTTCCCGTTGGACAGGGGCCTACGAGCAGTACTTC. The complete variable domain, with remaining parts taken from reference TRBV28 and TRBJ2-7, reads DVKVTQSSRYLVKRTGEKVFLECVQDMDHENMFWYRQDPGLGLRLIYFSYDVKMKEKGDIPEGYSVSREKKERFSLILESASTNQTSMYLCASSSRWTGAYEQYFGPGTRLTVT.

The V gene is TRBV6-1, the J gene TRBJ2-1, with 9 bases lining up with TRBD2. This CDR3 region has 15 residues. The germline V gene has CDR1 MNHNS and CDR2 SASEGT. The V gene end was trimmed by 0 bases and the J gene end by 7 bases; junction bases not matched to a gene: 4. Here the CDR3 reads CASSEAGLATNEQFF. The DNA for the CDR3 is TGTGCCAGCAGTGAAGCCGGACTAGCGACGAATGAGCAGTTCTTC.

The CDR3 reads CASSQVLTGAQYF. In DNA, the CDR3 is TGTGCCAGCAGCCAAGTTCTGACCGGCGCGCAGTATTTT. V usage is TRBV3-1 and J usage is TRBJ2-3; D not resolved. Germline-derived CDR1 and CDR2 are LGHDT and YNNKEL (reference sequence). The CDR3 totals 13 residues. V was shortened by 1 base and J by 10 bases, with 12 bases between the two germline ends.

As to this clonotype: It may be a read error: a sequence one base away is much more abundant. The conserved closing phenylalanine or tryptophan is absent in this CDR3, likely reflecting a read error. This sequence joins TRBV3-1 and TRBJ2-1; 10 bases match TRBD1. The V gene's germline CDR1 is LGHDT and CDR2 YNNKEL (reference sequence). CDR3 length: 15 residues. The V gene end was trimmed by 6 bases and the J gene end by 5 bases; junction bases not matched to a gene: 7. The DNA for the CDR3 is TGTGCCAGCAGTGAGGGACAGGGGCGTAACAATGAGCAGTTCTCC. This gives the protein CASSEGQGRNNEQFS.

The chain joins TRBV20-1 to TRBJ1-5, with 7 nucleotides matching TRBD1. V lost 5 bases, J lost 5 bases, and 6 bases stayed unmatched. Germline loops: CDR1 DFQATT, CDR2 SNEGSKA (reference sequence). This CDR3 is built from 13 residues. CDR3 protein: CSAFQGDDQPQHF. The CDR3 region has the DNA TGCAGTGCTTTCCAGGGGGACGATCAGCCCCAGCATTTT.

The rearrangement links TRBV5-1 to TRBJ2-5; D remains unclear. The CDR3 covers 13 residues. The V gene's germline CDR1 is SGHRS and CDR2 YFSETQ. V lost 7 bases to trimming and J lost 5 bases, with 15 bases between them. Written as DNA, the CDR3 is TGCGCCAGCGGCCTGGACCTTTCGGAGACCCAGTACTTC. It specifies CASGLDLSETQYF.

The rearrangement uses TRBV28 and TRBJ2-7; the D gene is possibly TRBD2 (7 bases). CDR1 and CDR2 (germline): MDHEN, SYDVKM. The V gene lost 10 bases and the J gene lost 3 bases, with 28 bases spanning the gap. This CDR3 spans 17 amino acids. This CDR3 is CATIPGGGVWGLYEQYF. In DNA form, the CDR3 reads TGTGCCACCATCCCGGGAGGAGGGGTATGGGGGCTCTACGAGCAGTACTTC.

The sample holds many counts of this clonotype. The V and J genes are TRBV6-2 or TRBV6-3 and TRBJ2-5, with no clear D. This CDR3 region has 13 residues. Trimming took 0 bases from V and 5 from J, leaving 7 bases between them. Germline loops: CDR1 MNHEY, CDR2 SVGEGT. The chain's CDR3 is CASSYSSWETQYF. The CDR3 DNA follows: TGTGCCAGCAGTTACTCTAGCTGGGAGACCCAGTACTTC.

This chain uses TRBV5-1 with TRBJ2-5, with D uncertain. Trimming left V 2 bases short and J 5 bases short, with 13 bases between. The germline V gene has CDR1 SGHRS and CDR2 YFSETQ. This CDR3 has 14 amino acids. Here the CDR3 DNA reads TGCGCCAGCAGCTTTCGGGCGGCCGCGGAGACCCAGTACTTC. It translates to CASSFRAAAETQYF.

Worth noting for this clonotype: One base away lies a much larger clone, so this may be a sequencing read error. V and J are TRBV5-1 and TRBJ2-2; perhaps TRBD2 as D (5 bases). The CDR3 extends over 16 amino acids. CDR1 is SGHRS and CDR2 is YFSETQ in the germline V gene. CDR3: CASSSSASANTGELVF. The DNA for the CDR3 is TGCGCCAGCAGCTCCTCAGCCTCCGCGAACACCGGGGAGCTGGTTTTT.

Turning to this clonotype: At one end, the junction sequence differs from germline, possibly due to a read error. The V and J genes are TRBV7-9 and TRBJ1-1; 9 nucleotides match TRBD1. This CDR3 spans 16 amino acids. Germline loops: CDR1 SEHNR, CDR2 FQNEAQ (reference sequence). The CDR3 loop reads CAGSTTGGGGGTEAFF. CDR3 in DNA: TGTGCCGGCAGCACGACAGGGGGGGGAGGAGGCACTGAAGCTTTCTTT.

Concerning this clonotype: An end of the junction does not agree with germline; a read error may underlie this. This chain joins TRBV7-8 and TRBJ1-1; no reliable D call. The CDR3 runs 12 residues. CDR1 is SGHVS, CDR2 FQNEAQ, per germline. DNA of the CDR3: TGTGCCAGCAGCCTCTTGAACACTGAAGCTCTCTTT. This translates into CASSLLNTEALF.

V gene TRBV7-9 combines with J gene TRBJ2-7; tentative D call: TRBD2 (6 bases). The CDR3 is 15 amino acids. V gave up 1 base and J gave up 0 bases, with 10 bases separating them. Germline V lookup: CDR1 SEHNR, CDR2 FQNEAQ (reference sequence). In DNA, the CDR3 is TGTGCCAGCAGCTTAGGCGGGACCCTCTCCTACGAGCAGTACTTC. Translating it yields CASSLGGTLSYEQYF. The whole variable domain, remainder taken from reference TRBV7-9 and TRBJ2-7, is DTGVSQNPRHKITKRGQNVTFRCDPISEHNRLYWYRQTLGQGPEFLTYFQNEAQLEKSRLLSDRFSAERPKGSFSTLEIQRTEQGDSAMYLCASSLGGTLSYEQYFGPGTRLTVT.

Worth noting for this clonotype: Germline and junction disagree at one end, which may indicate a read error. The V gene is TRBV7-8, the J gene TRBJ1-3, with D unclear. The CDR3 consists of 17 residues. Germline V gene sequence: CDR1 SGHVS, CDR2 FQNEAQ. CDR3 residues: CASSLGRFQYSGNTIHF. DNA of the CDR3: TGTGCCAGCAGCTTAGGACGGTTCCAATACTCTGGAAACACCATACATTTT.

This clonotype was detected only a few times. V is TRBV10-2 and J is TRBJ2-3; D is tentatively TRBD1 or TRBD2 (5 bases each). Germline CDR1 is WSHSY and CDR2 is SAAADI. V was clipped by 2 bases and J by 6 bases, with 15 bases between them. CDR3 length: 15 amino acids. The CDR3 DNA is TGCGCCAGCAGTGAGGCAGACTCTGAGGGGGATACGCAGTATTTT. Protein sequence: CASSEADSEGDTQYF.

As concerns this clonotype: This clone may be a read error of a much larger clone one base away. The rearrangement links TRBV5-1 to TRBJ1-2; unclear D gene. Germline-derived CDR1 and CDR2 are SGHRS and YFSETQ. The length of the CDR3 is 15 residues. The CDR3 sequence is CAGSLAGRLDYGYTF. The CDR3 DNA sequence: TGCGCCGGCAGCTTGGCCGGGCGTCTTGACTATGGCTACACCTTC.

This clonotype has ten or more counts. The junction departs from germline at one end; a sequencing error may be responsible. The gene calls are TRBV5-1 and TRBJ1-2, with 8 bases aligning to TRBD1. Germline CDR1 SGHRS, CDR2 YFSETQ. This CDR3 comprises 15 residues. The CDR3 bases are TGCGCCAGCAGCTCTTCGCCGGGGACAGGTTATGCCTACACCTTC. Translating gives CASSSSPGTGYAYTF.